This TCR beta chain is from a study of cytomegalovirus exposure and HLA in healthy donors. Study-wide results and caveats: Overall, roughly 170 TCR beta chains were annotated as cytomegalovirus-associated. Most TCRs appeared rarely, but some public TCRs recurred in many donors.

The CDR3 sequence is 15 residues long. V lost 3 bases and J 5 bases, leaving 17 bases between the germline ends. Germline assignment: CDR1 SNHLY and CDR2 FYNNEI. A multiplex PCR was run with 60 Vbeta primers and 13 Jbeta primers. Original processing methods: Unique TCR beta chains totaled 65 million to 95 million in a later count, with approximately 11 million of them shared. The method was immunoSEQ multiplex PCR; TCRdb's version includes in-frame clones alone and lacks a portion of them. From that table come the V and J calls and clone size; the DNA was used to work out D and trimming. Across roughly 120,000 clones, the top ten clones capture approximately 3.8% of the sample. Those who donated were healthy bone marrow donors. On this clone itself: Its antigen is undetermined.

The source of this sequence is a man aged 18 to 29 in good health and CMV-seronegative. Material: PBMCs. The chain has TRBV2 and TRBJ2-7; tentative D call: TRBD1 (7 bases). The CDR3 region is CASSDGPRGTHEQYF. The DNA of the CDR3 is TGTGCCAGCAGTGATGGTCCCAGGGGGACTCACGAGCAGTACTTC.